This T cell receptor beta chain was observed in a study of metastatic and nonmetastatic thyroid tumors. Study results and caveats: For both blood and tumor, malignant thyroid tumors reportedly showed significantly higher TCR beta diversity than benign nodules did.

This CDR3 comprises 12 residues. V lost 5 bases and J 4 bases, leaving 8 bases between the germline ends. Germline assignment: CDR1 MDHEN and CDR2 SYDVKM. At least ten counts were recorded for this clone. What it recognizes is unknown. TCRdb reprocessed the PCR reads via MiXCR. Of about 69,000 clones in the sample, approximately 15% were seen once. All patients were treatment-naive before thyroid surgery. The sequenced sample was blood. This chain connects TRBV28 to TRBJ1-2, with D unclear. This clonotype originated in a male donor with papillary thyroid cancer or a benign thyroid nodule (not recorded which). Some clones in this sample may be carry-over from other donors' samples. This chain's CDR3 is CASSPPTYGYTF. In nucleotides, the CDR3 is TGTGCCAGCAGTCCCCCCACCTATGGCTACACCTTC.